This is a list of T cell receptor beta chains from one sample in a study of T cells after yellow fever vaccination. A single record per CDR3 protein comes from TCRdb applying MiXCR to the 5' RACE reads. The sample carries under 50,000 distinct CDR3 sequences, 5.5% to 7.5% recorded once. The sequencing used PBMCs, either bulk or a sorted T-cell subset (CD4+, CD8+, memory, or dextramer-sorted; not recorded which), collected 45 days after the yellow fever booster vaccination. These receptors were collected from a man aged 25-40 years who received the YFV17D yellow fever vaccine. Both conserved end residues are part of each CDR3. The D gene is left open where the match is weak. Part of the rows lack a size; the others show once, few, many or a class for expanded clones.

V gene	D gene	J gene	CDR3 length	clone size	CDR3 DNA	CDR3 protein
TRBV18	TRBD1	TRBJ1-4	14	many	TGTGCCAGCTCACCACAGGGGGCGAGGGAAAAACTGTTTTTT	CASSPQGAREKLFF
TRBV5-1	NA	TRBJ2-3	11	few	TGCGCCAGCGGCCGCGGGGATACGCAGTATTTT	CASGRGDTQYF
TRBV28	NA	TRBJ2-5	15	NA	TGTGCCAGCAGTTGGGCCTTTCATGGTGGCGAGACCCAGTACTTC	CASSWAFHGGETQYF
TRBV10-3	TRBD2	TRBJ2-3	16	NA	TGTGCCATCAGCCCGGGACTAGCGGGAGCCTCGGATACGCAGTATTTT	CAISPGLAGASDTQYF
TRBV5-5	TRBD1	TRBJ2-7	17	NA	TGTGCCAGCAGCCTGGGACAGGGGGAAATAGAGGGCTGGAAGCAGTACTTC	CASSLGQGEIEGWKQYF
TRBV7-9	NA	TRBJ2-7	14	many	TGTGCCAGCAGCTTAGTTCAGGGAACCTACGAGCAGTACTTC	CASSLVQGTYEQYF
TRBV20-1	NA	TRBJ1-1	12	many	TGCAGTGCTACACACAGCTCCACTGAAGCTTTCTTT	CSATHSSTEAFF
TRBV10-3	NA	TRBJ2-5	12	many	TGTGCCATCGGTCCTCGGGGGGAGACCCAGTACTTC	CAIGPRGETQYF
TRBV7-8	TRBD2	TRBJ2-7	15	few	TGTGCCAGCAGCTTAAGACTAGCGGGAGCTTACGAGCAGTACTTC	CASSLRLAGAYEQYF
TRBV28	TRBD2	TRBJ2-1	17	many	TGTGCCAGCACCACTAGACTAGCGGGAGTCTCCTACAATGAGCAGTTCTTC	CASTTRLAGVSYNEQFF
TRBV20-1	NA	TRBJ1-3	12	many	TGCAGTGCTAGAGTGGGTGGAAACACCATATATTTT	CSARVGGNTIYF
TRBV20-1	NA	TRBJ1-1	14	many	TGCAGTGCCCGAGGGGGGAAGGCGAACACTGAAGCTTTCTTT	CSARGGKANTEAFF
TRBV6-2/TRBV6-3	TRBD1	TRBJ1-1	17	few	TGTGCCAGCACCCCAGGACAGGGGCACTCCCTGAACACTGAAGCTTTCTTT	CASTPGQGHSLNTEAFF
TRBV7-2	NA	TRBJ2-3	12	NA	TGTGCCAGCAGCCACAACACAGATACGCAGTATTTT	CASSHNTDTQYF
TRBV15	TRBD1	TRBJ2-2	15	many	TGTGCCACCAGCAGACCTAACAGGGGGCGAGGGGAGCTGTTTTTT	CATSRPNRGRGELFF
TRBV6-6	NA	TRBJ2-7	13	many	TGTGCCAGCAGTTGGGACCCCGCCTACGAGCAGTACTTC	CASSWDPAYEQYF
TRBV11-2	TRBD2	TRBJ2-3	15	many	TGTGCCAGCAGCTTTAGCGGGAGGGCCACAGATACGCAGTATTTT	CASSFSGRATDTQYF
TRBV20-1	TRBD2	TRBJ2-3	16	many	TGCAGTGCTAGAGATCTAGCGGACTCTAGCACAGATACGCAGTATTTT	CSARDLADSSTDTQYF
TRBV11-2	TRBD1	TRBJ2-1	15	many	TGTGCCAGCAGCTTAGAGCCAGGGGGAAGTGTTGAGCAGTTCTTC	CASSLEPGGSVEQFF
TRBV19	NA	TRBJ1-5	17	NA	TGTGCCAGTAGTATAGAGGGGACCGCGAATAGCAATCAGCCCCAGCATTTT	CASSIEGTANSNQPQHF
TRBV30	NA	TRBJ2-5	20	few	TGTGCCTGGAGTGTACTCCGCGGCAGGGAGTCTATCGGGGCCCAAGAGACCCAGTACTTC	CAWSVLRGRESIGAQETQYF
TRBV7-2	NA	TRBJ2-5	14	few	TGTGCCAGCAGCCGGACGGATGGGAAAAAGACCCAGTACTTC	CASSRTDGKKTQYF
TRBV20-1	TRBD2	TRBJ2-7	15	NA	TGCAGTGCTAGGGGGACTAGCGGGTCGGGGTACGAGCAGTACTTC	CSARGTSGSGYEQYF
TRBV6-5	NA	TRBJ2-1	12	few	TGTGCCAGCAACCACAGGTCCAATGAGCAGTTCTTC	CASNHRSNEQFF
TRBV12-3/TRBV12-4	NA	TRBJ2-3	14	many	TGTGCCAGCAGTTCCGGGACTCGTCAAAATACGCAGTATTTT	CASSSGTRQNTQYF
TRBV6-2/TRBV6-3	NA	TRBJ2-2	17	many	TGTGCCAGCAGTCGCATATCGGGACTCCACACCACCGGGGAGCTGTTTTTT	CASSRISGLHTTGELFF
TRBV5-4	NA	TRBJ2-1	12	few	TGTGCCAGCAGCTTGTATAACAATGAGCAGTTCTTC	CASSLYNNEQFF
TRBV7-2	TRBD2	TRBJ2-1	14	NA	TGTGCCAGCAGCTTAGTGCTAGCGGGATATGAGCAGTTCTTC	CASSLVLAGYEQFF
TRBV9	TRBD2	TRBJ2-1	15	few	TGTGCCAGCAGCGGTGTAGCGGGAGGGTTCAATGAGCAGTTCTTC	CASSGVAGGFNEQFF
TRBV6-2/TRBV6-3	NA	TRBJ2-5	15	NA	TGTGCCAGCAGCAAGACATGGGCAGGGTTGGAGACCCAGTACTTC	CASSKTWAGLETQYF
TRBV20-1	NA	TRBJ2-1	14	NA	TGCAGTGCTGGGCGGGTTCTCGGGGCCAATGAGCAGTTCTTC	CSAGRVLGANEQFF
TRBV5-1	NA	TRBJ1-1	13	many	TGCGCCAGCAGAAGCGGCTTGAACACTGAAGCTTTCTTT	CASRSGLNTEAFF